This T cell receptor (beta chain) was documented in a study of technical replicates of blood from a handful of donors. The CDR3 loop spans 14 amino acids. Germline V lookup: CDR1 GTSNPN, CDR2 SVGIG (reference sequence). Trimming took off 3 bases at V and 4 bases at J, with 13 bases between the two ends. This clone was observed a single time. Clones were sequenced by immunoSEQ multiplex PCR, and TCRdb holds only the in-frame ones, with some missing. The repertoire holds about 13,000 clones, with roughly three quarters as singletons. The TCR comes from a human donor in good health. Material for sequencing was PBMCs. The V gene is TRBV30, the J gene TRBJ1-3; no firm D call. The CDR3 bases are TGTGCCTGGAGCGCTACGGGGTCCGGAAACACCATATATTTT. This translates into CAWSATGSGNTIYF.